This is a list of T cell receptor beta chains from one sample in a study of blood T cells in healthy people across ages. TCRdb re-called the 5' RACE reads with MiXCR, one entry per CDR3 protein. The repertoire has roughly 640,000 distinct CDR3 sequences, around 31% of them found once; the top ten carry approximately 15%. Sequencing was done on a sample of blood. All receptors come from a woman of 80 years or more in good health. Each CDR3 is given with its conserved first and last residue. Fields, in order: D gene, V gene, clone size, J gene, CDR3 DNA, CDR3 protein. The D gene is left open where the match is weak. Not all rows give a size; the values are once, few, many and, for expanded clones, a class.

d_call: -
v_call: TRBV9
clone_size: -
j_call: TRBJ2-1
cdr3_nt: TGTGCCAGCGGCGTTGCGGGGACTTACAATGAGCAGTTCTTC
cdr3_aa: CASGVAGTYNEQFF

d_call: TRBD1
v_call: TRBV9
clone_size: many
j_call: TRBJ2-5
cdr3_nt: TGTGCCAGCAGCGTATATGCAGGGGGCGGAGAGACCCAGTACTTC
cdr3_aa: CASSVYAGGGETQYF

d_call: -
v_call: TRBV28
clone_size: -
j_call: TRBJ1-2
cdr3_nt: TGTGCCAGCCACCCTACAGGGAGAGGTGGCTACACCTTC
cdr3_aa: CASHPTGRGGYTF

d_call: -
v_call: TRBV20-1
clone_size: many
j_call: TRBJ2-5
cdr3_nt: TGCAGTGCTCCTGACCAGCGGGAGACCCAGTACTTC
cdr3_aa: CSAPDQRETQYF

d_call: -
v_call: TRBV20-1
clone_size: many
j_call: TRBJ2-7
cdr3_nt: TGCAGTGCTTTTCTGACAGTAGACGGCGAGCAGTACTTC
cdr3_aa: CSAFLTVDGEQYF

d_call: -
v_call: TRBV20-1
clone_size: many
j_call: TRBJ2-3
cdr3_nt: TGCAGTGCTAGACCCCCCGGGGGGCGCACAGATACGCAGTATTTT
cdr3_aa: CSARPPGGRTDTQYF

d_call: -
v_call: TRBV3-1
clone_size: -
j_call: TRBJ1-6
cdr3_nt: TGTGCCAGCAGCCAAGAGGGGGCGATCTATAATTCACCCCTCCACTTT
cdr3_aa: CASSQEGAIYNSPLHF

d_call: -
v_call: TRBV4-2
clone_size: -
j_call: TRBJ1-3
cdr3_nt: TGTGCCAGCAGCCAAGATTGGAGGGGTACTGGAAACACCATATATTTT
cdr3_aa: CASSQDWRGTGNTIYF

d_call: -
v_call: TRBV20-1
clone_size: once
j_call: TRBJ2-6
cdr3_nt: TGCAGTGCTAGAGGACAGGTGACCCTCTCTGGGGCCAACGTCCTGACTTTC
cdr3_aa: CSARGQVTLSGANVLTF

d_call: TRBD1
v_call: TRBV29-1
clone_size: many
j_call: TRBJ2-6
cdr3_nt: TGCAGCGTCGCGAACAGGGGGAAGGTAGCTGGGGCCAACGTCCTGACTTTC
cdr3_aa: CSVANRGKVAGANVLTF

d_call: -
v_call: TRBV6-2/TRBV6-3
clone_size: many
j_call: TRBJ2-5
cdr3_nt: TGTGCCAGCAGTGGGCCAGCGGGAGAGACCCAGTACTTC
cdr3_aa: CASSGPAGETQYF

d_call: -
v_call: TRBV18
clone_size: many
j_call: TRBJ2-3
cdr3_nt: TGTGCCAGCTCACCTCCCACACGGACAGATACGCAGTATTTT
cdr3_aa: CASSPPTRTDTQYF

d_call: TRBD2
v_call: TRBV4-1
clone_size: many
j_call: TRBJ2-1
cdr3_nt: TGCGCCAGCAGCCACCCGGGGGGGTCCTACAATGAGCAGTTCTTC
cdr3_aa: CASSHPGGSYNEQFF

d_call: -
v_call: TRBV10-3
clone_size: many
j_call: TRBJ1-2
cdr3_nt: TGTGCCATCAGCTCAGACAGGCGATATGGCTACACCTTC
cdr3_aa: CAISSDRRYGYTF

d_call: -
v_call: TRBV11-3
clone_size: few
j_call: TRBJ2-5
cdr3_nt: TGTGCCAGCAGCTTAGGGCGGTACGGGGCGAATGAGCAGTACTTC
cdr3_aa: CASSLGRYGANEQYF